This TCR beta chain was sequenced during a study of blood T cell repertoires in COVID-19 (dated by TCRdb to 2018 to 2020). In the study overall: The collaborator samples originated in the United States, Italy and Spain and spanned the acute and convalescent phases of COVID-19. The material from the prospective study consisted of cDNA or gDNA derived from T cells, B-cell-depleted T cells, or PBMCs. The dataset comprised deeply sampled blood TCRbeta repertoires from subjects exposed to, actively infected with, or recovered from COVID-19. The repertoires were released in a freely available public database intended as a resource for research on the immune response to SARS-CoV-2. Samples were obtained from the ongoing ImmuneRACE study (first 160 participants) and from over 1,000 subjects provided by 6 global collaborators. The sample metadata nearly always contained a de-identified subject ID, COVID-19 status, age in years and sex. Where available, HLA class I and class II types were obtained from metadata supplied by the sample provider rather than from assay-based typing. General conclusions and limits of the study: The amount of clinical and demographic metadata varied by source and participant and was provided uncurated.

Including cysteine and phenylalanine, the CDR3 has 16 amino acids. Solely the CDR3 DNA is kept, with 48 bases framed from the first base. Relative to germline, V is missing 1 base and J is missing 1 base, with 3 bases of the junction outside any gene match. According to the germline V gene (reference sequence), CDR1 reads LNHDA and CDR2 reads SQIVND. TCRbeta CDR3 regions were amplified from genomic DNA by means of the immunoSEQ Assay, a bias-controlled multiplex PCR. As for the authors' bioinformatics: The number of nucleated cells in each sample was estimated from the amplification of reference gene primers within the assay. To quantify the absolute abundance of each unique TCRbeta CDR3 rearrangement, sequence reads were collapsed and filtered. For each sample, productive Simpson clonality was calculated by taking the square root of Simpson's diversity index across productive rearrangements. TCRdb obtained this table from immuneACCESS and retained in-frame rearrangements with V and J assigned. These tables miss some clones; where compared with another copy, unresolved V genes account for less than half of the shortfall, and the remainder is unexplained. That table is the source of V, J and clone size, and D and trimming were worked out from the DNA. In all, the sample holds approximately 350,000 clones, and approximately 86% of those were seen once. The ten largest account for roughly 7.2% of the sample.

A note on this clone: Its specific antigen is unknown. Base qualities are not provided; no much larger clone lies one nucleotide away.

One collaborating source in Seattle enrolled patients during active infection and followed them longitudinally through the course of disease. Collaborating institutions collected whole blood in K2EDTA tubes following their own protocols. For TCRbeta analysis, collaborator samples were shipped as frozen whole blood, as isolated PBMCs, or as DNA extracted from either sample type. This TCR came from a woman aged 55 to 70 with COVID-19, enrolled during active disease. The receptor chain draws on TRBV19 and TRBJ2-3, with TRBD2 identical over 9 junction bases. Sequencing was performed on peripheral blood. The DNA sequence is as follows: TGTGCCAGTAGTATAGGGCTAGCGGGACGCACAGATACGCAGTATTTT. Translated, this gives CASSIGLAGRTDTQYF.